The clone carrying this T cell receptor beta chain was counted many times. This entry belongs to a study of Graves' ophthalmopathy and Graves' hyperthyroidism. There are 15 residues in the CDR3. Per the germline V gene, CDR1 is SGDLS and CDR2 is YYNGEE. The V gene lost 4 bases and the J gene lost 2 bases, with 14 bases spanning the gap. From RNA, the CDR3 regions of TCR beta chains were amplified and sequenced. First-round RT-PCR relied on HTBI primers, and a second-round multiplex PCR came next. Via MiXCR, TCRdb re-called the multiplex PCR reads, giving one row per CDR3 protein. Among about 39,000 distinct CDR3 sequences listed, around half were seen once.

The clonotype was recovered from an adult woman with stable Graves' hyperthyroidism. Sequencing used peripheral blood. The chain recombines TRBV9 with TRBJ2-3; a weak D match, TRBD2 (6 bases). The CDR3 sequence is CASSPRGEDTDTQYF. Written as DNA, the CDR3 is TGTGCCAGCAGCCCTAGAGGGGAGGACACAGATACGCAGTATTTT. The full variable domain, in which reference TRBV9 and TRBJ2-3 provide the parts outside the CDR3, is DSGVTQTPKHLITATGQRVTLRCSPRSGDLSVYWYQQSLDQGLQFLIQYYNGEERAKGNILERFSAQQFPDLHSELNLSSLELGDSALYFCASSPRGEDTDTQYFGPGTRLTVL.